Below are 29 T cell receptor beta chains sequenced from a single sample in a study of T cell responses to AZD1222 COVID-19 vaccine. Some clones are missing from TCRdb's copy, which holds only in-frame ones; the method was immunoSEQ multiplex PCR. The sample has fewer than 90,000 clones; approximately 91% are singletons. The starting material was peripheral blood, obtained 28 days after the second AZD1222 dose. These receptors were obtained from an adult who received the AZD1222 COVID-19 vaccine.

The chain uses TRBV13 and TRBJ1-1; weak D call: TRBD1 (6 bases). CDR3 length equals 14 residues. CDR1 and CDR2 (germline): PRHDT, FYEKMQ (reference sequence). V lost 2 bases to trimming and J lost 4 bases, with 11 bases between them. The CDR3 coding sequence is TGTGCCAGCAGCTTACCAGGGGAAGGCACTGAAGCTTTCTTT. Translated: CASSLPGEGTEAFF.

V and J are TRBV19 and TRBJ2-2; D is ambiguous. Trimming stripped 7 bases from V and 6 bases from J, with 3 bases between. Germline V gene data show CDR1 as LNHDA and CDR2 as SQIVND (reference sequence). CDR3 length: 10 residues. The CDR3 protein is CASMSGELFF. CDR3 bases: TGTGCCAGTATGTCCGGGGAGCTGTTTTTT.

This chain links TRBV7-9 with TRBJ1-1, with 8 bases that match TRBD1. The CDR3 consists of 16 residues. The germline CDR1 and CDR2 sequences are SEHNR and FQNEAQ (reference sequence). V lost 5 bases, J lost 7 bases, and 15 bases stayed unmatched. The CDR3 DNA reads TGTGCCAGCAGCCCTCAGACAGGGGCCGCACTAAATGAAGCTTTCTTT. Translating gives CASSPQTGAALNEAFF.

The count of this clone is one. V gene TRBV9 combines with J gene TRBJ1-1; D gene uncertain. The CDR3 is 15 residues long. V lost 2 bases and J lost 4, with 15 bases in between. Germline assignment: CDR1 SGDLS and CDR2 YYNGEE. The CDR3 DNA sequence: TGTGCCAGCAGCGTGGGAGGAGGGATTGGCACTGAAGCTTTCTTT. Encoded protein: CASSVGGGIGTEAFF.

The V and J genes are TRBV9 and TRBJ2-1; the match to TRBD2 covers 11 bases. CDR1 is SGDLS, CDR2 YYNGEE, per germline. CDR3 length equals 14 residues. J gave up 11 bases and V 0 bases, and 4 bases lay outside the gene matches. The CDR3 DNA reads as TGTGCCAGCAGCGTAGCCTTAGCGGGGGGGCAGCAGTTCTTC. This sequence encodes CASSVALAGGQQFF. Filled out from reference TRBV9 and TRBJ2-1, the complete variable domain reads DSGVTQTPKHLITATGQRVTLRCSPRSGDLSVYWYQQSLDQGLQFLIQYYNGEERAKGNILERFSAQQFPDLHSELNLSSLELGDSALYFCASSVALAGGQQFFGPGTRLTVL.

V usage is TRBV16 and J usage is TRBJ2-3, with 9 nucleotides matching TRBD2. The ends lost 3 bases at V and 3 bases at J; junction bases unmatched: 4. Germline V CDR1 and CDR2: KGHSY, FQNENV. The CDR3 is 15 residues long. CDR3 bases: TGTGCCAGCAGCCAGATAGCGGGGGATACAGATACGCAGTATTTT. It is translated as CASSQIAGDTDTQYF.

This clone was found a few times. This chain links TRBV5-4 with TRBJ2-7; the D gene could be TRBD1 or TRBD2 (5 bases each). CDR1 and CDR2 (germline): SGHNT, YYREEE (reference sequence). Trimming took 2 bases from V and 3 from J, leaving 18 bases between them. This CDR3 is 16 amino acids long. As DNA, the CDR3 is TGTGCCAGCAGCTTAGGGGCAGCGAGGGTTTTCTACGAGCAGTACTTC. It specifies CASSLGAARVFYEQYF.

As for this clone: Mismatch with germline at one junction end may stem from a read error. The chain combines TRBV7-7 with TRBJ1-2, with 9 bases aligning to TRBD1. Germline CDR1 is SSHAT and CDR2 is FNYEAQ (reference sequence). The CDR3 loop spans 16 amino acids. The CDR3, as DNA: TGTGCTAGCAGCCAGTTGCACCAACAGGGGGCCTATGGCTACACCTTC. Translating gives CASSQLHQQGAYGYTF.

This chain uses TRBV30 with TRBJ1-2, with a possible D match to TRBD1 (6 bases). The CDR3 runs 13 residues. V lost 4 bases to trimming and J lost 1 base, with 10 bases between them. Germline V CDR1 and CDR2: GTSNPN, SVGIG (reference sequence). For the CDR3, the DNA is TGTGCCTGGACTACAGGGAGTAACTATGGCTACACCTTC. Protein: CAWTTGSNYGYTF.

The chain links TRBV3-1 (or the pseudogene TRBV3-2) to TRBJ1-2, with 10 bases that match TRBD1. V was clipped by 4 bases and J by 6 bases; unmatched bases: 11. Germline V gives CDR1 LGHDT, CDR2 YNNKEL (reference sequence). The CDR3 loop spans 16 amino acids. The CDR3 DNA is TGTGCCAGCAGCCCTTCAGGACAGGGGGGCGCACATGGCTACACCTTC. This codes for CASSPSGQGGAHGYTF.

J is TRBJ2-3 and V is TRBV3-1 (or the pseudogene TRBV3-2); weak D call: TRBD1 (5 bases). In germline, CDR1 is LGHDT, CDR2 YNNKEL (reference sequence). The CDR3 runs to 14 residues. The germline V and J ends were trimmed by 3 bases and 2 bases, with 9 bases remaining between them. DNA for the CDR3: TGTGCCAGCAGCCACGACAGATCCACAGATACGCAGTATTTT. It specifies CASSHDRSTDTQYF.

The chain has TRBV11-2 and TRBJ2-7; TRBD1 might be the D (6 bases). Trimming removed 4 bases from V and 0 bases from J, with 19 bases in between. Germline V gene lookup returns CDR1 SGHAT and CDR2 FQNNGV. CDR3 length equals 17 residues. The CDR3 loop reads CASSSWSGDKSSYEQYF. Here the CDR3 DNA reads TGTGCCAGCAGCTCCTGGTCCGGGGACAAGAGCTCCTACGAGCAGTACTTC. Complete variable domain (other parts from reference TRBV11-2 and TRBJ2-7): EAGVAQSPRYKIIEKRQSVAFWCNPISGHATLYWYQQILGQGPKLLIQFQNNGVVDDSQLPKDRFSAERLKGVDSTLKIQPAKLEDSAVYLCASSSWSGDKSSYEQYFGPGTRLTVT.

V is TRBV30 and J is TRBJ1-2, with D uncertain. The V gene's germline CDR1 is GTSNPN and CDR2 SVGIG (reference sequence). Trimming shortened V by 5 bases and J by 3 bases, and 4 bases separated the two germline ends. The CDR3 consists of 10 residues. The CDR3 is CAWVDYGYTF. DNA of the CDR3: TGTGCCTGGGTGGACTATGGCTACACCTTC. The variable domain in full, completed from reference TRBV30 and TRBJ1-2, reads SQTIHQWPATLVQPVGSPLSLECTVEGTSNPNLYWYRQAAGRGLQLLFYSVGIGQISSEVPQNLSASRPQDRQFILSSKKLLLSDSGFYLCAWVDYGYTFGSGTRLTVV.

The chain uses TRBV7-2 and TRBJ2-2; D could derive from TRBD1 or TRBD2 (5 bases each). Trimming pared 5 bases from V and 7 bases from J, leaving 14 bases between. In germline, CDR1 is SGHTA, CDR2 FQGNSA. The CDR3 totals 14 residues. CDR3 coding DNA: TGTGCCAGCAGCCGGACCGGGACGTTCGGGGAGCTGTTTTTT. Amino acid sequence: CASSRTGTFGELFF.

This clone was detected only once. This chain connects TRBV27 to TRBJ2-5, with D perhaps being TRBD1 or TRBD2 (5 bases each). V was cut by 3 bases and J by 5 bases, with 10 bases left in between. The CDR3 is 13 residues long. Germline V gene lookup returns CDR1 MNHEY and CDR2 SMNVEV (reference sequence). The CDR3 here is CASSLWGRETQYF. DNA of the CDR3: TGTGCCAGCAGTTTGTGGGGACGCGAGACCCAGTACTTC.

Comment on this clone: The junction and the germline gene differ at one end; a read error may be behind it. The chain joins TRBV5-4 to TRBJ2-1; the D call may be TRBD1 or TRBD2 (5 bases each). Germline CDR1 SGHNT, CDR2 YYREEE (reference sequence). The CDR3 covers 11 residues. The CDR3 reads CASSRDEGRVF. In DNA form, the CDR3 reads TGTGCCAGCAGCCGGGACGAGGGTCGGGTCTTC.

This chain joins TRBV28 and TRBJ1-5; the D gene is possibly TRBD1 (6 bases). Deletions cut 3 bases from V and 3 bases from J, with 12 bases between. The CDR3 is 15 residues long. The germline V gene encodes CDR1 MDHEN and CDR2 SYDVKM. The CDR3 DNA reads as TGTGCCAGCAGTTTGCTTAGGGGGACCAATCAGCCCCAGCATTTT. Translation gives CASSLLRGTNQPQHF.

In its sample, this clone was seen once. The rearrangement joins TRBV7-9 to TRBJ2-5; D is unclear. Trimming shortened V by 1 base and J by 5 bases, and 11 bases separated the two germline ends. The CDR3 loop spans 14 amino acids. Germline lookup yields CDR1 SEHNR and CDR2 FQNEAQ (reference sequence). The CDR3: CASSLGLPTETQYF. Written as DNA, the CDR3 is TGTGCCAGCAGCTTAGGGCTCCCTACGGAGACCCAGTACTTC.

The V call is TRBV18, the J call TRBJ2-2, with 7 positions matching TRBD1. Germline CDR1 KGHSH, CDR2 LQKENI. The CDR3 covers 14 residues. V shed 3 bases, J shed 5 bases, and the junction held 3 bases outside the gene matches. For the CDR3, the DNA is TGTGCCAGCTCACCGGACAGGCTTACCGGGGAGCTGTTTTTT. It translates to CASSPDRLTGELFF.

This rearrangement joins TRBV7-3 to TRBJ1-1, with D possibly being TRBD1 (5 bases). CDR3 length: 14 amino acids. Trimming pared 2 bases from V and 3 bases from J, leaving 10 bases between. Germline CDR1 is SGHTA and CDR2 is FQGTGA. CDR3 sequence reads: CASSLVGGDTEAFF. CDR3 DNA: TGTGCCAGCAGCTTAGTGGGAGGGGACACTGAAGCTTTCTTT.

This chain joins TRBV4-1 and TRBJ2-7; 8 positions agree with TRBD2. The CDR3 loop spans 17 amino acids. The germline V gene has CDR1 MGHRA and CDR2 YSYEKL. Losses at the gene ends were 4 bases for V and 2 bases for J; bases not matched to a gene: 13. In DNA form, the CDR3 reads TGCGCCAGCAGCCTTACCACAGCGGGGGCCCTTACCTACGAGCAGTACTTC. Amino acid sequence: CASSLTTAGALTYEQYF.

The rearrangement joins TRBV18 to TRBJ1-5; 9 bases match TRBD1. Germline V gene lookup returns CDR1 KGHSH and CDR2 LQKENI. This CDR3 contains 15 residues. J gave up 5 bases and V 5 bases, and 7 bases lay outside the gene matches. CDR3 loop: CASSLQGADHQPQHF. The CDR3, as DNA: TGTGCCAGCTCATTACAGGGGGCCGACCATCAGCCCCAGCATTTT.

The CDR3 here is CASSAGSEQYF. As DNA, the CDR3 is TGTGCCAGCAGCGCAGGATCTGAACAGTACTTC. The chain employs TRBV7-9 and TRBJ2-7; D not resolved. The germline gives CDR1 SEHNR, CDR2 FQNEAQ (reference sequence). This CDR3 is built from 11 residues. The germline V and J ends were trimmed by 5 bases and 10 bases, with 12 bases remaining between them.

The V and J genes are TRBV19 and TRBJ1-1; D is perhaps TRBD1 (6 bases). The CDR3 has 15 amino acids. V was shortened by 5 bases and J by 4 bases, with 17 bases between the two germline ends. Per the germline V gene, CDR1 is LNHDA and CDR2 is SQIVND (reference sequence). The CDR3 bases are TGTGCCAGTAGTTATCCGACAGCCAGGGGCACTGAAGCTTTCTTT. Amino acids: CASSYPTARGTEAFF.

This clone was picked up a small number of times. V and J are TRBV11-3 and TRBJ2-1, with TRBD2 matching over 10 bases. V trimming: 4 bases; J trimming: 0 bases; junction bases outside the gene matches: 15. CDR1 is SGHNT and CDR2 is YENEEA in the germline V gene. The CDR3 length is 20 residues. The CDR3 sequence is CASSSKPLAGALSSYNEQFF. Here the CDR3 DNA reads TGTGCCAGCAGCTCCAAGCCCCTAGCGGGGGCCCTGAGCTCCTACAATGAGCAGTTCTTC.

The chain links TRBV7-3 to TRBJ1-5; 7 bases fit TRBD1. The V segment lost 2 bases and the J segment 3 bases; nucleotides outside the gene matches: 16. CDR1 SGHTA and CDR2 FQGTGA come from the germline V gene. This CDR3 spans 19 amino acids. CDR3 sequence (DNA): TGTGCCAGCAGCTTACCACCCCCCGACAGGGAGGACGACAATCAGCCCCAGCATTTT. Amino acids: CASSLPPPDREDDNQPQHF.

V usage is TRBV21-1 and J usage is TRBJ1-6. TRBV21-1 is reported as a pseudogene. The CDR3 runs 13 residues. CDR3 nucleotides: TGTGCCAGCAGCAAAGTAAATAATTCACCCCTCCACTTT. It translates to CASSKVNNSPLHF.

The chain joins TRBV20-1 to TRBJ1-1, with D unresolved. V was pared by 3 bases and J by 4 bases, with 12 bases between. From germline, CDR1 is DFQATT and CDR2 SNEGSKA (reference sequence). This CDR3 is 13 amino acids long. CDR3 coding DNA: TGCAGTGCTAGTCCCCAGCAATCCACTGAAGCTTTCTTT. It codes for CSASPQQSTEAFF.

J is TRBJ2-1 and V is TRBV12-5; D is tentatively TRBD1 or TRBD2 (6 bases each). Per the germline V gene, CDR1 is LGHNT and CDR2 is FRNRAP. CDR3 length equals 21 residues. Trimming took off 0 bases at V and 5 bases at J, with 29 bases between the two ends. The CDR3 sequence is CASGLVVGRPRLGGFDNEQFF. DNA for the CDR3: TGTGCTAGTGGTTTGGTGGTGGGACGTCCGCGACTAGGGGGATTTGACAATGAGCAGTTCTTC.